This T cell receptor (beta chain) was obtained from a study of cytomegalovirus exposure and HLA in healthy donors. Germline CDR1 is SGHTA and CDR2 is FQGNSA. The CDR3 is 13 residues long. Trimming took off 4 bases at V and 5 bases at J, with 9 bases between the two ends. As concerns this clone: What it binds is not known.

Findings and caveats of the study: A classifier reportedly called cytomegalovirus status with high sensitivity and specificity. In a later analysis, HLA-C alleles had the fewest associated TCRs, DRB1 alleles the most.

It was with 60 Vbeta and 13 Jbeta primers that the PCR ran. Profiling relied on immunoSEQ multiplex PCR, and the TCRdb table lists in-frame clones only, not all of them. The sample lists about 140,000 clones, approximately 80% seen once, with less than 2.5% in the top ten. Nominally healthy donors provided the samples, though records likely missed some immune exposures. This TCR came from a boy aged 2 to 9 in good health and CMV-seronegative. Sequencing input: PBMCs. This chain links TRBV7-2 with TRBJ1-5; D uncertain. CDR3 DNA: TGTGCCAGCAGCTCTCCCCCGTATCAGCCCCAGCATTTT. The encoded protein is CASSSPPYQPQHF.